The present entry profiles one T cell receptor beta chain with its context. Its cognate antigen is unknown. The sample originates from a study of glioma-infiltrating T cells. Overall study: Samples included WHO grade II oligodendrogliomas or astrocytomas and initial-diagnosis grade IV glioblastomas.

General observations from the study: A blood CDR3 motif signature was depleted in highly divergent patients. Tissue and blood shared very few CDR3 sequences.

Amplification of TCR alpha and beta CDR3 regions from RNA used iRepertoire nested multiplex PCR. For one-step reverse transcription and amplification, 100-400 ng of tissue mRNA or PBMC total RNA was used. From the multiplex PCR reads, TCRdb called clonotypes with MiXCR, one entry per CDR3 protein. The top ten clones hold about 12% of a sample with fewer than 500,000 distinct CDR3 sequences, 41% of them seen once. The sequencing sample was made of glioma tissue, nonneoplastic brain tissue, or PBMCs (not recorded which). This receptor was taken from a human donor with low-grade glioma or glioblastoma, undergoing nonglioma brain surgery, or in good health (not recorded which).

The CDR3 loop reads CASSLSRVSGANVLTF. CDR3 coding DNA: TGTGCCAGCAGCTTAAGTCGCGTATCTGGGGCCAACGTCCTGACTTTC. The V gene is TRBV7-3, the J gene TRBJ2-6; no firm D call. V lost 1 base, J lost 1 base, and 8 bases lay in between. The CDR3 covers 16 residues. Looked up from germline, CDR1 is SGHTA and CDR2 is FQGTGA.